The 20 T cell receptor beta chains below come from one sample, sequenced in a study of cytomegalovirus exposure and HLA in healthy donors. Repertoires were generated with immunoSEQ multiplex PCR, while TCRdb's copy carries only in-frame clones and drops some. Seen here are roughly 230,000 clones, less than 95% observed once, and the top ten hold 3.1%. Sequenced sample: PBMCs. Every receptor here comes from a woman aged 25 to 39 in good health and CMV-seronegative.

The J gene is TRBJ1-2, the V gene TRBV28, with D possibly TRBD1 on 6 matching bases. The germline CDR1 and CDR2 sequences are MDHEN and SYDVKM. Trimming took off 3 bases at V and 4 bases at J, with 15 bases between the two ends. This CDR3 has 15 amino acids. In DNA form, the CDR3 reads TGTGCCAGCAGTTTCCCCCTTGGGGGCGTCTATGGCTACACCTTC. This encodes CASSFPLGGVYGYTF.

The chain combines TRBV27 with TRBJ2-3, with D possibly matching TRBD2 (6 bases). The CDR3 consists of 12 residues. The germline CDR1 and CDR2 sequences are MNHEY and SMNVEV (reference sequence). V lost 5 bases to trimming and J lost 6 bases, with 9 bases between them. The CDR3, as DNA: TGTGCCAGCAGTCCACGGGGGGATACGCAGTATTTT. It is translated as CASSPRGDTQYF.

This chain connects TRBV14 to TRBJ2-1, with TRBD2 matching over 11 bases. Unmatched junction bases numbered 6, after V lost 4 bases and J lost 4 bases. This CDR3 contains 16 residues. The V gene's germline CDR1 is SGHDN and CDR2 FVKESK. The CDR3: CASSRPGLADYNEQFF. The DNA for the CDR3 is TGTGCCAGCAGCCGACCGGGACTAGCGGATTACAATGAGCAGTTCTTC. Full variable domain (outside the CDR3, taken from reference TRBV14 and TRBJ2-1): EAGVTQFPSHSVIEKGQTVTLRCDPISGHDNLYWYRRVMGKEIKFLLHFVKESKQDESGMPNNRFLAERTGGTYSTLKVQPAELEDSGVYFCASSRPGLADYNEQFFGPGTRLTVL.

V usage is TRBV5-1 and J usage is TRBJ2-7, with 11 bases identical to TRBD2. Trimming cost V 0 bases and J 2 bases; bases outside gene matches: 4. CDR3 length: 16 residues. Germline CDR1 and CDR2: SGHRS and YFSETQ. CDR3 sequence (DNA): TGCGCCAGCAGCTTGGGGGGGACTAGCGGACCCTACGAGCAGTACTTC. Protein sequence: CASSLGGTSGPYEQYF. Complete variable domain (other parts from reference TRBV5-1 and TRBJ2-7): KAGVTQTPRYLIKTRGQQVTLSCSPISGHRSVSWYQQTPGQGLQFLFEYFSETQRNKGNFPGRFSGRQFSNSRSEMNVSTLELGDSALYLCASSLGGTSGPYEQYFGPGTRLTVT.

The chain has TRBV4-3 and TRBJ2-2; D is unresolved. Trimming shortened V by 1 base and J by 5 bases, and 20 bases separated the two germline ends. CDR3 length equals 18 residues. The germline V gene has CDR1 LGHNA and CDR2 YSLEER. The CDR3: CASSQAPPYNEETGELFF. CDR3 nucleotide sequence: TGCGCCAGCAGCCAAGCCCCCCCCTACAACGAAGAAACCGGGGAGCTGTTTTTT.

V usage is TRBV4-3 and J usage is TRBJ2-5, with 11 bases fitting TRBD1. The CDR3 is 16 residues long. Germline lookup yields CDR1 LGHNA and CDR2 YSLEER. V shed 0 bases, J shed 5 bases, and the junction held 5 bases outside the gene matches. The CDR3 DNA reads TGCGCCAGCAGCCAAGAAAGGGGACAGGGGGGGGAGACCCAGTACTTC. It specifies CASSQERGQGGETQYF.

The gene calls are TRBV2 and TRBJ2-5; D uncertain. V lost 5 bases and J 5 bases, leaving 15 bases between the germline ends. This CDR3 region has 14 residues. Germline assignment: CDR1 SNHLY and CDR2 FYNNEI. The chain's CDR3 is CASSPQDLEETQYF. CDR3 DNA: TGTGCCAGCAGTCCTCAGGATCTCGAGGAGACCCAGTACTTC.

The V call is TRBV29-1, the J call TRBJ2-7, with D maybe TRBD1 (5 bases). The CDR3 sequence is 12 residues long. V lost 4 bases and J lost 4, with 11 bases in between. Germline CDR1 reads SQVTM; CDR2 reads ANQGSEA. The CDR3 region is CSVADSEYEQYF. CDR3 nucleotides: TGCAGCGTTGCCGACAGCGAGTACGAGCAGTACTTC.

The chain combines TRBV29-1 with TRBJ2-7, with D maybe TRBD2 (5 bases). V lost 4 bases, J lost 2 bases, and 18 bases lay in between. The CDR3 consists of 15 residues. CDR1 and CDR2 from the germline V gene are SQVTM and ANQGSEA. CDR3 loop: CSVALGGSGAYEQYF. The CDR3 DNA follows: TGCAGCGTTGCACTCGGTGGGAGCGGAGCCTACGAGCAGTACTTC.

The chain carries TRBV5-6 and TRBJ2-3, with D perhaps assigned TRBD1 or TRBD2 (5 bases each). Germline-derived CDR1 and CDR2 are SGHDT and YYEEEE. The CDR3 is made up of 14 amino acids. Trimming stripped 0 bases from V and 5 bases from J, with 10 bases between. The CDR3 reads CASSLAQAGDTQYF. In DNA, the CDR3 is TGTGCCAGCAGCTTGGCACAGGCGGGAGATACGCAGTATTTT.

The rearrangement links TRBV6-1 to TRBJ2-7; no firm D call. Between the trimmed V and J ends, which lost 2 bases and 2 bases, there was a span of 7 bases. This CDR3 contains 13 residues. The germline CDR1 and CDR2 sequences are MNHNS and SASEGT. Here the CDR3 DNA reads TGTGCCAGCAGTGAACAGAGCCCCTACGAGCAGTACTTC. Encoded protein: CASSEQSPYEQYF.

This chain joins TRBV5-1 and TRBJ2-3; 7 nucleotides align to TRBD2. Trimming removed 5 bases from V and 2 bases from J; junction bases left unmatched: 8. The CDR3 totals 15 residues. Germline lookup yields CDR1 SGHRS and CDR2 YFSETQ. CDR3 region: CASRSAGYTTDTQYF. The DNA of the CDR3 is TGCGCCAGCAGGTCAGCGGGATATACCACAGATACGCAGTATTTT. Combining the CDR3 with reference TRBV5-1 and TRBJ2-3 gives the whole variable domain KAGVTQTPRYLIKTRGQQVTLSCSPISGHRSVSWYQQTPGQGLQFLFEYFSETQRNKGNFPGRFSGRQFSNSRSEMNVSTLELGDSALYLCASRSAGYTTDTQYFGPGTRLTVL.

V and J are TRBV7-9 and TRBJ2-7; 10 positions agree with TRBD1. V lost 1 base to trimming and J lost 5 bases; unmatched junction nucleotides: 8. Germline V gene sequence: CDR1 SEHNR, CDR2 FQNEAQ (reference sequence). This CDR3 comprises 16 residues. For the CDR3, the DNA is TGTGCCAGCAGCTTAGAGACCACCGGGACAGGGGACGAGCAGTACTTC. It specifies CASSLETTGTGDEQYF.

V usage is TRBV2 and J usage is TRBJ2-2, with 8 bases aligning to TRBD1. Trimming cost V 6 bases and J 5 bases; bases outside gene matches: 8. The CDR3 consists of 15 residues. Germline loops: CDR1 SNHLY, CDR2 FYNNEI. The CDR3 DNA reads as TGTGCCAGCAGCGATGGACAGGGCGGAACCGGGGAGCTGTTTTTT. Translated: CASSDGQGGTGELFF. Drawing the rest from reference TRBV2 and TRBJ2-2, the complete variable domain is EPEVTQTPSHQVTQMGQEVILRCVPISNHLYFYWYRQILGQKVEFLVSFYNNEISEKSEIFDDQFSVERPDGSNFTLKIRSTKLEDSAMYFCASSDGQGGTGELFFGEGSRLTVL.

Only one count was recorded for this clone. This chain joins TRBV18 and TRBJ1-1, with D unresolved. V lost 2 bases to trimming and J lost 7 bases, with 8 bases between them. The germline V gene encodes CDR1 KGHSH and CDR2 LQKENI. CDR3 length: 12 residues. This chain's CDR3 is CASSPGALEAFF. The CDR3 nucleotides are TGTGCCAGCTCACCAGGAGCTCTTGAAGCTTTCTTT.

V and J are TRBV9 and TRBJ2-5; D tentatively fits TRBD1 or TRBD2 (6 bases each). Trimming removed 2 bases from V and 5 bases from J, with 13 bases in between. The CDR3 totals 14 residues. In germline, CDR1 is SGDLS, CDR2 YYNGEE. The CDR3 region has the DNA TGTGCCAGCAGCGTCTATGGGGGGCGCGAGACCCAGTACTTC. Its protein is CASSVYGGRETQYF.

The genes are TRBV27 and TRBJ2-7, with 12 bases identical to TRBD2. Germline CDR1 reads MNHEY; CDR2 reads SMNVEV (reference sequence). The CDR3 loop spans 15 amino acids. V was pared by 10 bases and J by 4 bases, with 11 bases of the junction left unmatched. CDR3 loop: CATRSGLAGLYEQYF. In nucleotides, the CDR3 is TGTGCCACCAGATCAGGACTAGCGGGACTTTACGAGCAGTACTTC.

The V call is TRBV30, the J call TRBJ1-5; TRBD1 might be the D (5 bases). V dropped 1 base and J dropped 2 bases, with 9 bases sitting between them. Germline-derived CDR1 and CDR2 are GTSNPN and SVGIG (reference sequence). The CDR3 has 14 amino acids. The CDR3 here is CAWSEGAGNQPQHF. CDR3 nucleotide sequence: TGTGCCTGGAGTGAAGGGGCGGGCAATCAGCCCCAGCATTTT.

This sequence joins TRBV2 and TRBJ2-7; the match to TRBD1 covers 8 bases. The ends lost 6 bases at V and 2 bases at J; junction bases unmatched: 3. Germline V gives CDR1 SNHLY, CDR2 FYNNEI. This CDR3 spans 13 amino acids. As DNA, the CDR3 is TGTGCCAGCAGCGGGACAGGACCCTACGAGCAGTACTTC. Translated, it gives CASSGTGPYEQYF.

The genes are TRBV25-1 and TRBJ1-2; 8 bases are shared with TRBD1. The V gene's germline CDR1 is MGHDK and CDR2 SYGVNS. Trimming cost V 6 bases and J 0 bases; bases outside gene matches: 9. The CDR3 consists of 16 residues. The CDR3 sequence: CASRGTDRGANYGYTF. In DNA form, the CDR3 reads TGTGCCAGCAGGGGGACTGACAGGGGAGCTAACTATGGCTACACCTTC.